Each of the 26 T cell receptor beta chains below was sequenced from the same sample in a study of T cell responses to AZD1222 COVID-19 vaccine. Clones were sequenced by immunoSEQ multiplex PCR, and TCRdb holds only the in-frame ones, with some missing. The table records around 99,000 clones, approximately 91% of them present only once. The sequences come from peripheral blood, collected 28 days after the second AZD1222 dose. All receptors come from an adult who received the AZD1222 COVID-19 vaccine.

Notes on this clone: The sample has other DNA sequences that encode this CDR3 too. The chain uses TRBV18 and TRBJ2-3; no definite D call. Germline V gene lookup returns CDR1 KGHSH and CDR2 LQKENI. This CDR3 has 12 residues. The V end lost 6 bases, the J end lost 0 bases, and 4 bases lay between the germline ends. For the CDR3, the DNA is TGTGCCAGCTCCCCTAGCACAGATACGCAGTATTTT. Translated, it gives CASSPSTDTQYF.

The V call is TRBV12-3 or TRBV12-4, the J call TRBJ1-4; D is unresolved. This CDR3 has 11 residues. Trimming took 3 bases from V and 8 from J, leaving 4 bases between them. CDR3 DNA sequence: TGTGCCAGCAGTTTGGGGGAAAAACTGTTTTTT. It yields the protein CASSLGEKLFF.

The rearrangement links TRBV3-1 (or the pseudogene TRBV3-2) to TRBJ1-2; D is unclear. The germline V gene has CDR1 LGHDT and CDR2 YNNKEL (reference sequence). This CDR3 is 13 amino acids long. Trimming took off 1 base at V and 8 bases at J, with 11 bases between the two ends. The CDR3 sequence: CASSQGSGWGYTF. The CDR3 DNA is TGTGCCAGCAGCCAAGGATCCGGCTGGGGCTACACCTTC.

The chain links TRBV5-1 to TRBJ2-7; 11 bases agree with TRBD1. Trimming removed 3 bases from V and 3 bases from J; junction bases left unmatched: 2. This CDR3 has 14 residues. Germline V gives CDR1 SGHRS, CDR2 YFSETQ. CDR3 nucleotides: TGCGCCAGCAGCTGGGACAGGGGGATCTACGAGCAGTACTTC. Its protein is CASSWDRGIYEQYF.

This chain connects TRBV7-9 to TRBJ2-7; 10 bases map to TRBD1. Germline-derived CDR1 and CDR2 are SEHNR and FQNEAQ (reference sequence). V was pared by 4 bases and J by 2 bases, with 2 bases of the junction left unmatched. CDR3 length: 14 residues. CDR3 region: CASSSGQGTYEQYF. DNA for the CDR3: TGTGCCAGCAGCTCGGGACAGGGGACCTACGAGCAGTACTTC.

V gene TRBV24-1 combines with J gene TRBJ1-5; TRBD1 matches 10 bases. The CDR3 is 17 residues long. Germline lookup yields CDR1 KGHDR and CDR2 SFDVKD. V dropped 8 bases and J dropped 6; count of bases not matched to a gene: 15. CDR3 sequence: CATTSEPDRGRGQPQHF. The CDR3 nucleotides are TGTGCCACCACCAGTGAACCCGACAGGGGGCGAGGTCAGCCCCAGCATTTT.

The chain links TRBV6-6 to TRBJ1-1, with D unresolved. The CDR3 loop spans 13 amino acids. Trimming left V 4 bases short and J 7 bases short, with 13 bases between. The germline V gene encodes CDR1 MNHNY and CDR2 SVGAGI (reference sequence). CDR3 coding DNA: TGTGCCAGCAGTTTCATACGAGGCCGTGAAGCTTTCTTT. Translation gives CASSFIRGREAFF.

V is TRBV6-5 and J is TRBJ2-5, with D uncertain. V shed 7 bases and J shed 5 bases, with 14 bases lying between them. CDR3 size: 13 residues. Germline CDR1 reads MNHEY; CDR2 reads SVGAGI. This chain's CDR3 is CASTPRAGETQYF. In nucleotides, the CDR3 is TGTGCCAGCACTCCAAGGGCCGGGGAGACCCAGTACTTC.

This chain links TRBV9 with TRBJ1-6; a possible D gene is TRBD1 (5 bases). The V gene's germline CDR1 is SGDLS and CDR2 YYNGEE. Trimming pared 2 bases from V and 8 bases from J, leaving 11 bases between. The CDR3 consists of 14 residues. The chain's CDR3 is CASSVGGFDSPLHF. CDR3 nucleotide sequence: TGTGCCAGCAGCGTTGGGGGGTTCGATTCACCCCTCCACTTT.

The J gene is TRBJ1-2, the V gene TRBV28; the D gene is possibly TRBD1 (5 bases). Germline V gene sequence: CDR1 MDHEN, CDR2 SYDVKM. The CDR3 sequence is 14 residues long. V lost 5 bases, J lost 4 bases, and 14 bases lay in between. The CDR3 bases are TGTGCCAGCAGTGGGGACGGCGGATCCTATGGCTACACCTTC. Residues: CASSGDGGSYGYTF.

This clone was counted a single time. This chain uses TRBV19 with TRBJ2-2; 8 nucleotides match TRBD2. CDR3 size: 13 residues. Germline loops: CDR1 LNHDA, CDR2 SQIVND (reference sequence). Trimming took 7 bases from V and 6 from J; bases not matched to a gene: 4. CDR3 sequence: CASTTGGAGELFF. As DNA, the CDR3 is TGTGCCAGTACCACGGGGGGGGCCGGGGAGCTGTTTTTT. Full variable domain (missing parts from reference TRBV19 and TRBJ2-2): DGGITQSPKYLFRKEGQNVTLSCEQNLNHDAMYWYRQDPGQGLRLIYYSQIVNDFQKGDIAEGYSVSREKKESFPLTVTSAQKNPTAFYLCASTTGGAGELFFGEGSRLTVL.

This chain's CDR3 is CASSPSVSGVSATEAFF. CDR3 sequence (DNA): TGTGCCAGCTCACCCTCGGTTTCGGGGGTTAGTGCCACTGAAGCTTTCTTT. The chain links TRBV18 to TRBJ1-1; possible D gene TRBD1, 5 bases. CDR3 length: 17 residues. Trimming left V 3 bases short and J 4 bases short, with 21 bases between. From germline, CDR1 is KGHSH and CDR2 LQKENI.

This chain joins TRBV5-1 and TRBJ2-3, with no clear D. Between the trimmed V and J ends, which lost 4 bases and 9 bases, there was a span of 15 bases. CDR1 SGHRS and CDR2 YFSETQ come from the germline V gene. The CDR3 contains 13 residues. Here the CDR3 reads CASSPGASTTQYF. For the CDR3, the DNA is TGCGCCAGCAGCCCCGGTGCCTCTACCACGCAGTATTTT. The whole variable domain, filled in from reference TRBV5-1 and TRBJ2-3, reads KAGVTQTPRYLIKTRGQQVTLSCSPISGHRSVSWYQQTPGQGLQFLFEYFSETQRNKGNFPGRFSGRQFSNSRSEMNVSTLELGDSALYLCASSPGASTTQYFGPGTRLTVL.

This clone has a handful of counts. CDR3 DNA sequence: TGTGCCAGCAGCCCCCATTGGGGTATCGGCGAAAAACTGTTTTTT. This translates into CASSPHWGIGEKLFF. The V gene is TRBV7-2, the J gene TRBJ1-4; D call uncertain. Germline V gene lookup returns CDR1 SGHTA and CDR2 FQGNSA. With 5 bases removed from V and 8 bases from J, the gap between germline ends came to 18 bases. The CDR3 has 15 residues.

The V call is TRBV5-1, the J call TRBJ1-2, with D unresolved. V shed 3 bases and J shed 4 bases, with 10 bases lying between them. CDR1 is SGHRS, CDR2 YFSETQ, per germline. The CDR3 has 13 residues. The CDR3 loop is CASSYRESYGYTF. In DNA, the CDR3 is TGCGCCAGCAGCTACCGGGAATCCTATGGCTACACCTTC.

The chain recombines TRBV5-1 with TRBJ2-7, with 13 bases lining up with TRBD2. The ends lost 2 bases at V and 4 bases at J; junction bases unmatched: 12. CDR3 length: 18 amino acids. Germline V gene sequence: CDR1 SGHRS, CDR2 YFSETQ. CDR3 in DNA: TGCGCCAGCAGCTTCCGGGCGAGGACTAGCGGGAGAAGTTACGAGCAGTACTTC. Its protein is CASSFRARTSGRSYEQYF.

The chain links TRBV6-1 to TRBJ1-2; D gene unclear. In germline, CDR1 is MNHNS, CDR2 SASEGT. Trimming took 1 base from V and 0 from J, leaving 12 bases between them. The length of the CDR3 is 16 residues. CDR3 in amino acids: CASSEDLKPSNYGYTF. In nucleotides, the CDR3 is TGTGCCAGCAGTGAAGATTTGAAGCCTTCTAACTATGGCTACACCTTC.

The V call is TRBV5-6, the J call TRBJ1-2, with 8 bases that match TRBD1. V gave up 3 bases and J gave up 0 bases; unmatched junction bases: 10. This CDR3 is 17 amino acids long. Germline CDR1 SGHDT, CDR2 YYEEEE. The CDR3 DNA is TGTGCCAGCAGCTATTGGGACAGGTCGAACGCTAACTATGGCTACACCTTC. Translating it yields CASSYWDRSNANYGYTF.

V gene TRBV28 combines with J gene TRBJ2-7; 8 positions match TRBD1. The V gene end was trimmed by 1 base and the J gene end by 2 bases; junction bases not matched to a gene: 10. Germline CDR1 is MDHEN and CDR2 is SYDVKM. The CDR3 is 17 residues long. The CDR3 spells CASSLLIGRGLTYEQYF. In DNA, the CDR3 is TGTGCCAGCAGTTTATTAATAGGCAGGGGGCTTACCTACGAGCAGTACTTC.

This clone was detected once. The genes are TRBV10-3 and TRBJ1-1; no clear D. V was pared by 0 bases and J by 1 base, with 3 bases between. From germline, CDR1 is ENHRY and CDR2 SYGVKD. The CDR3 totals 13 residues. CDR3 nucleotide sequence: TGTGCCATCAGTGAGTCTCAGAACACTGAAGCTTTCTTT. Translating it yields CAISESQNTEAFF.

For the CDR3, the DNA is TGTGCCACCAGACTAGCGGGGTCATTAAATACGCAGTATTTT. Its translation is CATRLAGSLNTQYF. The rearrangement links TRBV15 to TRBJ2-3, with TRBD2 matching 10 bases. Germline lookup yields CDR1 LNHNV and CDR2 YYDKDF (reference sequence). This CDR3 contains 14 residues. Trimming cost V 6 bases and J 7 bases; bases outside gene matches: 7. The full variable domain, its missing parts supplied by reference TRBV15 and TRBJ2-3, is DAMVIQNPRYQVTQFGKPVTLSCSQTLNHNVMYWYQQKSSQAPKLLFHYYDKDFNNEADTPDNFQSRRPNTSFCFLDIRSPGLGDTAMYLCATRLAGSLNTQYFGPGTRLTVL.

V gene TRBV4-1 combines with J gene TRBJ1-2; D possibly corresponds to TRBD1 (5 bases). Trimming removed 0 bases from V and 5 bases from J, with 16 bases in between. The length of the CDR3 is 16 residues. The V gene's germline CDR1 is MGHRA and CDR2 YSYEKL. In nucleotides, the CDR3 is TGCGCCAGCAGCCAAGAGTTTGTCGCAGGGCCGTATGGCTACACCTTC. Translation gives CASSQEFVAGPYGYTF.

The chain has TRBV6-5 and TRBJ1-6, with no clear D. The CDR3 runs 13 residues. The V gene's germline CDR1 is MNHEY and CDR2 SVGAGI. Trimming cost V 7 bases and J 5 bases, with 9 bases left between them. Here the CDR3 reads CASKTRDNSPLHF. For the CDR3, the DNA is TGTGCCAGCAAAACTAGGGATAATTCACCCCTCCACTTT.

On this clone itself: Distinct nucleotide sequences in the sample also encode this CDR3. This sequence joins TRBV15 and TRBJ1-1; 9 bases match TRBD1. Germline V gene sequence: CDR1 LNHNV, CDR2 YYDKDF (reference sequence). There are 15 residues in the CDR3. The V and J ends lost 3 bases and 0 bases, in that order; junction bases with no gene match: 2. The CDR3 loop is CATSRDRGMNTEAFF. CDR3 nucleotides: TGTGCCACCAGCAGGGACAGGGGAATGAACACTGAAGCTTTCTTT.

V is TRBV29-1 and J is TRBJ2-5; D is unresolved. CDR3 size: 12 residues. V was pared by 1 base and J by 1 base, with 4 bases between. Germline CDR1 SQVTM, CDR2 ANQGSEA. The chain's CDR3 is CSVEASQETQYF. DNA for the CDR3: TGCAGCGTTGAAGCAAGCCAAGAGACCCAGTACTTC.

CDR3 nucleotide sequence: TGTGCCAGCAGTCCTCGACTAGCCACAGATACGCAGTATTTT. Its protein is CASSPRLATDTQYF. The J gene is TRBJ2-3, the V gene TRBV6-5; TRBD2 matches at 7 bases. The CDR3 length is 14 residues. Looked up from germline, CDR1 is MNHEY and CDR2 is SVGAGI. Losses at the gene ends were 5 bases for V and 2 bases for J; bases not matched to a gene: 4.